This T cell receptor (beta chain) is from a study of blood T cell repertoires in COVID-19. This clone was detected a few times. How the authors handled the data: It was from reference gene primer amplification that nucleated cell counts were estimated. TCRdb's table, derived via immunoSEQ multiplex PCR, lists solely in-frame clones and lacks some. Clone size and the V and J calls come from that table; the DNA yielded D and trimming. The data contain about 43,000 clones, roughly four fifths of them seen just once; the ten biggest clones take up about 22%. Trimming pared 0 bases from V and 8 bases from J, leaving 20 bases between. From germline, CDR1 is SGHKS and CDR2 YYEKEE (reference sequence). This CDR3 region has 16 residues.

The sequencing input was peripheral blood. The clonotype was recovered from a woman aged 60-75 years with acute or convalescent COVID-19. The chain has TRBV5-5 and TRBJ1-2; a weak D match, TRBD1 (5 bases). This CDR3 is CASSLEGSPGLGGYTF. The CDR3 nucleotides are TGTGCCAGCAGCTTGGAGGGGTCTCCGGGACTTGGAGGCTACACCTTC.